Reported below is one T cell receptor (beta chain). This entry belongs to a study of T cells in tumors after PD-1 blockade. Tumor or blood genomic DNA was sequenced, with inputs of roughly 550 ng to 6,500 ng. The CDR3 is 16 residues long. Germline V gives CDR1 MGHRA, CDR2 YSYEKL. V was pared by 1 base and J by 3 bases, with 3 bases of the junction left unmatched. Produced via immunoSEQ multiplex PCR; TCRdb's table is partial and in-frame only. The sample includes 20,000 to 30,000 clones, 80% to 85% of them seen just once. The gene calls are TRBV4-1 and TRBJ2-1, with 10 bases aligning to TRBD2. The sample consisted of PBMCs, taken after anti-PD-1 treatment. The sequence was obtained from a human donor with basal cell carcinoma. The CDR3 nucleotides read TGCGCCAGCAGCCAAGGTCCTAGCGGGGGCTACAATGAGCAGTTCTTC. This sequence encodes CASSQGPSGGYNEQFF.